These 28 T cell receptor beta chains share one sample of origin, sequenced in a study of shared clonotypes between healthy human individuals. Profiling relied on immunoSEQ multiplex PCR, and the TCRdb table lists in-frame clones only, not all of them. The table has millions of clones, approximately 90% seen once. Sequenced: naive CD4+ T cells sorted from blood. Subset specified: CD45RA+ positively selected. All receptors derive from a man aged 18 to 30 in good health.

The V and J genes are TRBV30 and TRBJ1-6, with 9 bases lining up with TRBD1. The junction had 9 bases not matched to a gene; V was cut back by 3 bases and J by 0 bases. Germline V CDR1 and CDR2: GTSNPN, SVGIG (reference sequence). This CDR3 is 18 amino acids long. The CDR3 here is CAWSPGTGFSSYNSPLHF. For the CDR3, the DNA is TGTGCCTGGAGCCCCGGGACAGGGTTTAGCTCCTATAATTCACCCCTCCACTTT.

V is TRBV14 and J is TRBJ2-7, with 10 bases that match TRBD1. This CDR3 is built from 14 residues. J was trimmed by 5 bases and V by 6 bases; bases with no gene match: 7. CDR1 SGHDN and CDR2 FVKESK come from the germline V gene. CDR3 in amino acids: CASSQRQGANEQYF. The CDR3 DNA reads TGTGCCAGCAGTCAACGACAGGGGGCCAACGAGCAGTACTTC.

The J gene is TRBJ2-1, the V gene TRBV29-1; unclear D gene. Trimming shortened V by 5 bases and J by 9 bases, and 11 bases separated the two germline ends. The CDR3 contains 11 residues. CDR1 is SQVTM, CDR2 ANQGSEA, per germline. CDR3 residues: CSVRNTGEQFF. Here the CDR3 DNA reads TGCAGCGTTCGGAACACCGGTGAGCAGTTCTTC.

This chain joins TRBV4-1 and TRBJ1-1; D perhaps matches TRBD1 (6 bases). Looked up from germline, CDR1 is MGHRA and CDR2 is YSYEKL. Trimming cost V 8 bases and J 1 base, with 17 bases left between them. The CDR3 extends over 15 amino acids. Written as DNA, the CDR3 is TGCGCCAGCTATCGAACGACAGGAGCGAACACTGAAGCTTTCTTT. Translated: CASYRTTGANTEAFF.

The gene calls are TRBV6-5 and TRBJ1-6, with D perhaps TRBD1 (6 bases). The CDR3 runs to 15 residues. The V gene's germline CDR1 is MNHEY and CDR2 SVGAGI. V was clipped by 0 bases and J by 7 bases, with 10 bases between them. In nucleotides, the CDR3 is TGTGCCAGCAGTTACTCGTCCAGGGGCAATTCACCCCTCCACTTT. Translating gives CASSYSSRGNSPLHF.

This clone has just one count. The chain carries TRBV7-2 and TRBJ2-5; D uncertain. The V gene's germline CDR1 is SGHTA and CDR2 FQGNSA. V lost 2 bases, J lost 8 bases, and 9 bases lay in between. The CDR3 loop spans 12 amino acids. The CDR3: CASSLSKGTQYF. Written as DNA, the CDR3 is TGTGCCAGCAGCTTAAGTAAGGGTACCCAGTACTTC. Variable domain in full (rest from reference TRBV7-2 and TRBJ2-5): GAGVSQSPSNKVTEKGKDVELRCDPISGHTALYWYRQSLGQGLEFLIYFQGNSAPDKSGLPSDRFSAERTGGSVSTLTIQRTQQEDSAVYLCASSLSKGTQYFGPGTRLLVL.

The genes are TRBV11-2 and TRBJ2-7; D is ambiguous. The germline V gene encodes CDR1 SGHAT and CDR2 FQNNGV. The V end lost 5 bases, the J end lost 6 bases, and 17 bases lay between the germline ends. The CDR3 loop spans 14 amino acids. CDR3 sequence reads: CASSHAVAAPEQYF. The CDR3 DNA reads TGTGCCAGCAGCCACGCGGTTGCAGCTCCCGAGCAGTACTTC.

In its sample, this clone was seen once. This chain joins TRBV6-5 and TRBJ2-7; D gene ambiguous. With 1 base removed from V and 3 bases from J, the gap between germline ends came to 16 bases. The CDR3 length is 16 residues. CDR1 is MNHEY and CDR2 is SVGAGI in the germline V gene. CDR3 nucleotide sequence: TGTGCCAGCAGTTACTACCCTCCTGGGATGGGCTACGAGCAGTACTTC. It encodes CASSYYPPGMGYEQYF.

The gene calls are TRBV5-1 and TRBJ1-4; TRBD1 matches at 10 bases. The CDR3 runs to 15 residues. The trim removed 3 bases at V and 8 bases at J, leaving 7 bases unmatched. The V gene's germline CDR1 is SGHRS and CDR2 YFSETQ. Here the CDR3 DNA reads TGCGCCAGCAGCTCGGCGGGACAGGGGAGCGAAAAACTGTTTTTT. Its translation is CASSSAGQGSEKLFF.

The V gene is TRBV10-1, the J gene TRBJ2-3, with TRBD2 matching 8 bases. This CDR3 is built from 15 residues. With V trimmed by 2 bases and J by 6 bases, 7 bases remained unmatched. CDR1 is WNHNN and CDR2 is SYGVQD in the germline V gene (reference sequence). The CDR3 nucleotides read TGCGCCAGCAGTGAGCCGGGAGCGGGAGTGGATACGCAGTATTTT. The encoded protein is CASSEPGAGVDTQYF.

The rearrangement uses TRBV27 and TRBJ2-3, with 7 bases identical to TRBD1. The CDR3 has 13 residues. Germline-derived CDR1 and CDR2 are MNHEY and SMNVEV (reference sequence). J gave up 2 bases and V 6 bases, and 2 bases lay outside the gene matches. The CDR3 protein is CASRDRPTDTQYF. CDR3 DNA sequence: TGTGCCAGCAGGGACAGGCCCACAGATACGCAGTATTTT.

This sequence joins TRBV7-2 and TRBJ1-6; D unclear. The CDR3 has 14 amino acids. Germline loops: CDR1 SGHTA, CDR2 FQGNSA. V dropped 5 bases and J dropped 5 bases, with 10 bases sitting between them. The CDR3 sequence is CASSPRRHNSPLHF. Here the CDR3 DNA reads TGTGCCAGCAGCCCCCGTAGACATAATTCACCCCTCCACTTT.

The chain combines TRBV10-3 with TRBJ2-7; 7 bases are shared with TRBD2. Germline CDR1 ENHRY, CDR2 SYGVKD. V was clipped by 3 bases and J by 5 bases; unmatched bases: 7. The CDR3 is made up of 14 amino acids. CDR3 region: CAISERLAGHEQYF. The CDR3 DNA is TGTGCCATCAGTGAACGACTAGCAGGCCACGAGCAGTACTTC.

The CDR3 is CASSLTGGVGTDTQYF. The CDR3 DNA sequence: TGTGCCAGCAGCTTAACAGGCGGGGTAGGCACAGATACGCAGTATTTT. The gene calls are TRBV7-3 and TRBJ2-3; D is perhaps TRBD2 (6 bases). The CDR3 totals 16 residues. V was trimmed by 0 bases and J by 1 base, leaving 11 bases between them. CDR1 is SGHTA, CDR2 FQGTGA, per germline.

Regarding this clone: In the same sample, other DNA sequences code for this CDR3. V usage is TRBV18 and J usage is TRBJ1-2; D might be TRBD1 (5 bases). Germline loops: CDR1 KGHSH, CDR2 LQKENI. V lost 6 bases to trimming and J lost 2 bases, with 10 bases between them. This CDR3 comprises 13 residues. For the CDR3, the DNA is TGTGCCAGCTCGCCCTCAGGGAACTATGGCTACACCTTC. This sequence encodes CASSPSGNYGYTF.

The chain recombines TRBV5-8 with TRBJ1-5; 7 bases are shared with TRBD1. After removal of 3 bases from V and 4 bases from J, the junction contained 4 bases not matched to a gene. This CDR3 contains 14 residues. Germline CDR1 SGHTS, CDR2 YDEGEE. This chain's CDR3 is CASSWAGGNQPQHF. The DNA for the CDR3 is TGTGCCAGCAGCTGGGCAGGGGGAAATCAGCCCCAGCATTTT.

The chain uses TRBV7-2 and TRBJ1-2; D is undetermined. The CDR3 runs 13 residues. Germline CDR1 SGHTA, CDR2 FQGNSA. Trimming pared 5 bases from V and 2 bases from J, leaving 9 bases between. CDR3 nucleotides: TGTGCCAGCAGCCCGGAGTCAAACTATGGCTACACCTTC. Translated: CASSPESNYGYTF.

This chain links TRBV28 with TRBJ1-1; D is undetermined. Deletions cut 3 bases from V and 4 bases from J, with 6 bases between. Germline V gene sequence: CDR1 MDHEN, CDR2 SYDVKM. This CDR3 is 12 amino acids long. The CDR3: CASSFRSTEAFF. DNA for the CDR3: TGTGCCAGCAGTTTCCGAAGCACTGAAGCTTTCTTT.

The rearrangement uses TRBV7-8 and TRBJ1-2; tentative D call: TRBD1 (5 bases). CDR3 length: 16 amino acids. Germline V gives CDR1 SGHVS, CDR2 FQNEAQ. The V and J ends lost 5 bases and 4 bases respectively, with 20 bases between them. Written as DNA, the CDR3 is TGTGCCAGCAGCCTCGGGGGACCGCCCCTTTCCTATGGCTACACCTTC. It codes for CASSLGGPPLSYGYTF. The full variable domain, its missing parts supplied by reference TRBV7-8 and TRBJ1-2, is GAGVSQSPRYKVAKRGQDVALRCDPISGHVSLFWYQQALGQGPEFLTYFQNEAQLDKSGLPSDRFFAERPEGSVSTLKIQRTQQEDSAVYLCASSLGGPPLSYGYTFGSGTRLTVV.

This chain joins TRBV30 and TRBJ2-5; no clear D gene. The CDR3 has 12 residues. Germline CDR1 and CDR2: GTSNPN and SVGIG (reference sequence). The V end lost 5 bases, the J end lost 4 bases, and 11 bases lay between the germline ends. CDR3 sequence (DNA): TGTGCCTGGTCTAGTCAATCAGAGACCCAGTACTTC. This encodes CAWSSQSETQYF.

This clone was recorded once. This CDR3 is also generated by other DNA sequences in the sample. The chain combines TRBV6-5 with TRBJ2-7; 8 bases are shared with TRBD2. The CDR3 sequence is 16 residues long. J lost 0 bases, V lost 0 bases, and 4 bases had no gene match. Per germline, CDR1 MNHEY and CDR2 SVGAGI. This chain's CDR3 is CASSYSSGTSSYEQYF. The CDR3 DNA follows: TGTGCCAGCAGTTACTCTAGCGGGACGTCCTCCTACGAGCAGTACTTC.

The chain recombines TRBV2 with TRBJ1-1; tentative D call: TRBD1 (5 bases). CDR3 length: 16 residues. Germline CDR1 is SNHLY and CDR2 is FYNNEI. Trimming cost V 6 bases and J 0 bases, with 17 bases left between them. CDR3 coding DNA: TGTGCCAGCAGGCCCGGGGCGAATCCCATGAACACTGAAGCTTTCTTT. It codes for CASRPGANPMNTEAFF.

This clone occurred once. The chain couples TRBV5-1 to TRBJ1-2; 7 nucleotides agree with TRBD1. Trimming removed 4 bases from V and 0 bases from J; junction bases left unmatched: 3. The CDR3 loop spans 14 amino acids. Germline lookup yields CDR1 SGHRS and CDR2 YFSETQ. CDR3 bases: TGCGCCAGCAGCAAAGACAGGGCTAACTATGGCTACACCTTC. Protein sequence: CASSKDRANYGYTF.

The V gene is TRBV28, the J gene TRBJ2-5, with TRBD1 identical over 12 bases. The CDR3 sequence is 17 residues long. After removal of 2 bases from V and 5 bases from J, the junction contained 9 bases not matched to a gene. Germline assignment: CDR1 MDHEN and CDR2 SYDVKM. DNA of the CDR3: TGTGCCAGCAGTTTACCTCAGGGACAGGGGGCTTGGGAGACCCAGTACTTC. This sequence encodes CASSLPQGQGAWETQYF.

This chain uses TRBV5-8 with TRBJ1-2; D unresolved. This CDR3 spans 15 amino acids. The V end was cut by 0 bases, the J end by 7 bases, with 16 bases between. CDR1 and CDR2 from the germline V gene are SGHTS and YDEGEE. The CDR3 coding sequence is TGTGCCAGCAGCTTGGGCACCATAAGGGCGGGTGGCTACACCTTC. Amino acids: CASSLGTIRAGGYTF.

This sequence joins TRBV19 and TRBJ2-7; D is unresolved. Trimming stripped 4 bases from V and 4 bases from J, with 20 bases between. The CDR3 is made up of 16 amino acids. Germline V gene data show CDR1 as LNHDA and CDR2 as SQIVND (reference sequence). The DNA for the CDR3 is TGTGCCAGTAGTACGCGGCTACTGGCCGTGGGATACGAGCAGTACTTC. Translated: CASSTRLLAVGYEQYF.

This clone occurred once. This sequence joins TRBV2 and TRBJ2-4; 9 nucleotides agree with TRBD1. Germline CDR1 SNHLY, CDR2 FYNNEI. The CDR3 covers 14 residues. J gave up 7 bases and V 6 bases, and 7 bases lay outside the gene matches. Written as DNA, the CDR3 is TGTGCCAGCAGCGATTTGACAGGGGGTAACATTCAGTACTTC. Protein sequence: CASSDLTGGNIQYF.

This chain links TRBV9 with TRBJ2-7, with TRBD2 identical over 11 bases. The CDR3 has 15 residues. Losses at the gene ends were 5 bases for V and 2 bases for J; bases not matched to a gene: 6. Germline-derived CDR1 and CDR2 are SGDLS and YYNGEE. CDR3 sequence: CASREGTSGTYEQYF. CDR3 nucleotide sequence: TGTGCCAGCAGGGAAGGGACTAGCGGAACCTACGAGCAGTACTTC.